This is a list of T cell receptor beta chains from one sample in a study of cytomegalovirus exposure and HLA in healthy donors. TCRdb's copy holds only in-frame clones and misses some; the assay was immunoSEQ multiplex PCR. The sample contains 75,000 to 90,000 clones, over 70% of which appear only once. The sample consisted of PBMCs. These receptors were obtained from a male donor in good health and CMV-seropositive. Each CDR3 is given with its conserved first and last residue.

>TRBV30|TRBJ1-4
CAWESGQGARKTVF
>TRBV19|TRBJ2-1
CASSLGTEGNEQFF
>TRBV9|TRBJ2-5
CASSAGAAKETQYF
>TRBV27|TRBJ1-2
CASSLEWRNYGYTF
>TRBV6-6|TRBJ2-7
CASRRDYEQYF
>TRBV2|TRBJ1-4
CASTGLPPNEKLFF
>TRBV30|TRBJ2-3
CAWGLAGEVNTQYF
>TRBV6-8|TRBJ2-5
CASTPSLAGGPRGETQYF
>TRBV13|TRBJ1-2
CASSLSGPLHTWGYTF
>TRBV5-4|TRBJ1-1
CASSPRTGERTEAFF
>TRBV6-6|TRBJ1-1
CASSLSGGNTEAFF
>TRBV18|TRBJ1-3
CASSPPLQGFSGNTIYF
>TRBV27|TRBJ1-1
CASSYGTLSGAFF
>TRBV7-2|TRBJ2-7
CASSPRDSSYEQYF
>TRBV28|TRBJ1-4
CASSPPGQGSEKLFF
>TRBV10-3|TRBJ2-7
CAISERGLNDEQYF
>TRBV5-5|TRBJ1-2
CASSSGGSRRCTF
>TRBV4-1|TRBJ2-5
CASSQPGTSGGGGGETQYF
>TRBV9|TRBJ2-7
CASSVGTGGRARTYEQYF
>TRBV2|TRBJ2-1
CASSQSGSNEQFF
>TRBV7-9|TRBJ2-7
CSTRERGPSYEQYF
>TRBV5-1|TRBJ2-2
CASTTRTGSGELFF
>TRBV9|TRBJ2-3
CASSVDPRTDTQYF
>TRBV5-1|TRBJ1-1
CASSPGTSGQEAFF
>TRBV7-9|TRBJ2-5
CASRYTGTGRWTQYF
>TRBV19|TRBJ1-1
CASKEALNTEAFF
>TRBV7-2|TRBJ2-1
CASSSRGQGSSAEQFF